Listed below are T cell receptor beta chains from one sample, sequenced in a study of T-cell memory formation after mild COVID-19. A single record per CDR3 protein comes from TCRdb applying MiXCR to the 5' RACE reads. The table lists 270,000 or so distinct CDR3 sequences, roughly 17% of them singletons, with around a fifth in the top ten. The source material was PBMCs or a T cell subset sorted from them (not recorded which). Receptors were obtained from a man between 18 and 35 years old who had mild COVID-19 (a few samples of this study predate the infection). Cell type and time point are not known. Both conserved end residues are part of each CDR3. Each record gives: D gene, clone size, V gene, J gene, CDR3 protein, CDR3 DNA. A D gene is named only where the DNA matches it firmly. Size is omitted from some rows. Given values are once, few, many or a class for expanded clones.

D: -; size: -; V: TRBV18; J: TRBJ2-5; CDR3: CASSPRGRQETQYF; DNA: TGTGCCAGCTCACCACGAGGGAGACAAGAGACCCAGTACTTC
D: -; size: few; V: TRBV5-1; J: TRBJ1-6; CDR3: CATPGAYSPLHF; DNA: TGCGCCACCCCAGGCGCTTATTCACCCCTCCACTTT
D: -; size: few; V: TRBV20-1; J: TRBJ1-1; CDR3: CSARDPTAEAFF; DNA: TGCAGTGCTAGGGACCCGACAGCAGAAGCTTTCTTT
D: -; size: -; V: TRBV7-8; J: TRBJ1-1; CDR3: CASSPPNTEAFF; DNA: TGTGCCAGCAGCCCCCCCAACACTGAAGCTTTCTTT
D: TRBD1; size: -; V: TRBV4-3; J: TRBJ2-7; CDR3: CASSHRLTGGRDEQYF; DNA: TGCGCCAGCAGCCACCGGTTAACAGGGGGCCGAGACGAGCAGTACTTC
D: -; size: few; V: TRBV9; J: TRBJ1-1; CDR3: CASSVGDTEAFF; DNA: TGTGCCAGCAGCGTGGGGGACACTGAAGCTTTCTTT
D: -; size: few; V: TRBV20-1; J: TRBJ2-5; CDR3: CSATDSSKQETQYF; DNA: TGCAGTGCAACGGACAGCAGTAAACAAGAGACCCAGTACTTC
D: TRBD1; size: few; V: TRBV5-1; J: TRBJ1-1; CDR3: CASSWTGGSTEAFF; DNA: TGCGCCAGCAGCTGGACAGGGGGTAGCACTGAAGCTTTCTTT
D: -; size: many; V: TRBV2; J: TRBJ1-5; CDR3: CASSDRDSNQPQHF; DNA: TGTGCCAGCAGTGACAGGGATAGCAATCAGCCCCAGCATTTT
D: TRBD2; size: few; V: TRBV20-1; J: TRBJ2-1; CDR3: CSAGLAGGYEQFF; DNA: TGCAGTGCTGGACTAGCGGGGGGCTATGAGCAGTTCTTC
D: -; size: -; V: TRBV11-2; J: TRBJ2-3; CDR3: CASSPRREQYF; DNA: TGTGCCAGCAGCCCCCGCCGGGAGCAGTATTTT
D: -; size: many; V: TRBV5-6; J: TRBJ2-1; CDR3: CASSPTEYNEQFF; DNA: TGTGCCAGCAGCCCGACGGAGTACAATGAGCAGTTCTTC
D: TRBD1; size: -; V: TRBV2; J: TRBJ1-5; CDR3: CASSETGTPKEHF; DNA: TGTGCCAGCAGTGAGACAGGGACTCCTAAGGAGCATTTT
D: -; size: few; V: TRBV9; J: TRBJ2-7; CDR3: CASSPGPSGEQYF; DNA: TGTGCCAGCAGCCCCGGCCCTTCGGGCGAGCAGTACTTC
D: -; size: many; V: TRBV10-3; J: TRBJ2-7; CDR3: CAISEVRAYEQYF; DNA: TGTGCCATCAGTGAGGTCAGGGCCTACGAGCAGTACTTC
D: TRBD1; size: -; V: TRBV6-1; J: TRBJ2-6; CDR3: CASRRTPGQGFSGANVLTF; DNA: TGTGCCAGCAGGAGAACCCCGGGACAGGGCTTCTCTGGGGCCAACGTCCTGACTTTC
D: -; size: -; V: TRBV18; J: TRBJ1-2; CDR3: CASSPTTGVEGYTF; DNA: TGTGCCAGCTCACCAACTACGGGGGTAGAGGGCTACACCTTC
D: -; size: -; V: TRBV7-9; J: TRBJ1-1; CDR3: CAITVGGTEAFF; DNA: TGTGCCATTACCGTCGGGGGCACTGAAGCTTTCTTT
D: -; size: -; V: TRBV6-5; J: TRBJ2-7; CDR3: CASSSPWRGNYEQYF; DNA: TGTGCCAGCAGTTCCCCCTGGAGAGGGAACTACGAGCAGTACTTC
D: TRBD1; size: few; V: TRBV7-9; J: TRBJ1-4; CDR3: CASSIEQGSTNEKLFF; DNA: TGTGCCAGCAGCATAGAACAGGGGTCAACTAATGAAAAACTGTTTTTT
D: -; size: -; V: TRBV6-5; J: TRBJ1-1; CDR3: CASSPIGNTEAFF; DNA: TGTGCCAGCAGCCCCATAGGAAACACTGAAGCTTTCTTT
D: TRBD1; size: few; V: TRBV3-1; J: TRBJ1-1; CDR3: CASSQDGVGQGDSEAFF; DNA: TGTGCCAGCAGCCAAGACGGGGTTGGACAGGGGGACTCTGAAGCTTTCTTT
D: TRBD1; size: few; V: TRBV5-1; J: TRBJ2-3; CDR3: CASSRDRESTDTQYF; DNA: TGCGCCAGCAGCCGTGACAGGGAGAGTACAGATACGCAGTATTTT
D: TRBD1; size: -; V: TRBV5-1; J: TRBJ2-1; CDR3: CASSYPGGRVSGNEQFF; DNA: TGCGCCAGCAGCTACCCAGGGGGCCGGGTATCAGGCAATGAGCAGTTCTTC
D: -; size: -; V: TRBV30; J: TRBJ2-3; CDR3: CAWRTGPDTQYF; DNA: TGTGCCTGGAGGACGGGTCCAGATACGCAGTATTTT
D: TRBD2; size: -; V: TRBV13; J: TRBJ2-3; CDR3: CASSLGQAGGRLTDTQYF; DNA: TGTGCCAGCAGCTTAGGGCAAGCGGGGGGGCGACTCACAGATACGCAGTATTTT
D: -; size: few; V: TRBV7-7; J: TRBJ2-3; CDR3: CASSQARGADTQYF; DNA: TGTGCCAGCAGCCAAGCGAGGGGGGCGGATACGCAGTATTTT
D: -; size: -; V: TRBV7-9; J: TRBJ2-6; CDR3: CASSTSGANVLTF; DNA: TGTGCCAGCAGCACCTCTGGGGCCAACGTCCTGACTTTC
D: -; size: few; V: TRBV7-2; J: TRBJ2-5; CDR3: CASSFFPPNQETQYF; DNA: TGTGCCAGCAGCTTTTTCCCCCCGAACCAAGAGACCCAGTACTTC
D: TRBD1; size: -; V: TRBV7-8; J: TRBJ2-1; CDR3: CASRRGTGVNNEQFF; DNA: TGTGCCAGCAGACGGGGGACAGGGGTCAACAATGAGCAGTTCTTC
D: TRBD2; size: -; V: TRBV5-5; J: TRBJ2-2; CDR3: CASRRLGGSNTGELFF; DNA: TGTGCCAGCAGGAGATTGGGGGGGTCGAACACCGGGGAGCTGTTTTTT
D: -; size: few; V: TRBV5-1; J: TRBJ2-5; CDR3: CASSEDPFRTQYF; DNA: TGCGCCAGCAGCGAGGACCCGTTTCGGACCCAGTACTTC
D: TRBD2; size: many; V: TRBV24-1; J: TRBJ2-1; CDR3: CATSDYGGGRGLAGPEQFF; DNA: TGTGCCACCAGTGATTACGGGGGGGGTCGAGGACTAGCGGGACCTGAGCAGTTCTTC
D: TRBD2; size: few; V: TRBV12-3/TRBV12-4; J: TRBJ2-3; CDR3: CASSWGTSGGTRSTDTQYF; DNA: TGTGCCAGCAGTTGGGGCACTAGCGGGGGGACAAGGTCCACAGATACGCAGTATTTT
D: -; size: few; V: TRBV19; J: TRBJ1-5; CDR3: CASRYDGGRSIYFNQPQHF; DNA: TGTGCCAGTAGGTATGATGGGGGGCGTTCTATATACTTCAATCAGCCCCAGCATTTT
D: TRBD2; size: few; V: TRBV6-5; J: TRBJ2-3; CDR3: CASSYSAGGTDTQYF; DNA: TGTGCCAGCAGTTACTCCGCGGGGGGCACAGATACGCAGTATTTT
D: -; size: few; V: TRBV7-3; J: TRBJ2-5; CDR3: CASSSGLTGTQYF; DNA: TGTGCCAGCAGCTCAGGGCTCACCGGGACCCAGTACTTC
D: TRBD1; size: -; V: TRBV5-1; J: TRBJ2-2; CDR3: CASSTTGTDTGELFF; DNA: TGCGCCAGCAGCACGACAGGGACCGACACCGGGGAGCTGTTTTTT
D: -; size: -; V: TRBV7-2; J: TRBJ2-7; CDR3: CASSLGQPRQGEQYF; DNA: TGTGCCAGCAGCTTAGGACAGCCTCGGCAGGGGGAGCAGTACTTC
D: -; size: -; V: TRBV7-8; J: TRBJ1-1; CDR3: CASSLGSGLNTEAFF; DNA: TGTGCCAGCAGCTTAGGGTCAGGGTTGAACACTGAAGCTTTCTTT
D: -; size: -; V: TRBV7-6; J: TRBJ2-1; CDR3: CASSLGPGEQFF; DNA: TGTGCCAGCAGCTTAGGTCCGGGCGAGCAGTTCTTC
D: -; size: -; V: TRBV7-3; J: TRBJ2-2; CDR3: CASSLPEGAGTGELFF; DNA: TGTGCCAGCAGCCTCCCAGAAGGGGCCGGCACCGGGGAGCTGTTTTTT